These 6 T cell receptor beta chains were sequenced from one sample in a study of tumour-infiltrating T cells in Burkitt lymphoma (dated by TCRdb to the early 2020s). The library was obtained by the immunoSEQ multiplex PCR assay. This immuneACCESS table, as held by TCRdb, lists in-frame sequences with V and J called but not all clones. Of the missing ones, under half trace to an unresolved V gene in checked studies; the others have no known cause. This sample has approximately 46,000 clones in its table, and roughly 30% of those were observed once. The ten largest clones take up around 3% of the sample. The sample consisted of tumor tissue. The receptors shown here come from a human donor with Burkitt lymphoma.

This clone has just a few counts. J is TRBJ1-6 and V is TRBV5-6; possible D gene TRBD1, 5 bases. This CDR3 comprises 15 residues. V was shortened by 0 bases and J by 10 bases, with 14 bases between the two germline ends. Germline V gene data show CDR1 as SGHDT and CDR2 as YYEEEE. CDR3 sequence: CASSLAVGPGSPLHF. The CDR3 bases are TGTGCCAGCAGCTTGGCGGTGGGGCCGGGGTCACCCCTCCACTTT.

V is TRBV5-1 and J is TRBJ2-7, with D possibly TRBD1 on 6 matching bases. This CDR3 is 15 amino acids long. V shed 4 bases and J shed 5 bases, with 19 bases lying between them. Germline lookup yields CDR1 SGHRS and CDR2 YFSETQ. CDR3 residues: CASSDWDTSRDEQYF. CDR3 nucleotide sequence: TGCGCCAGCAGCGACTGGGACACCTCCAGGGACGAGCAGTACTTC.

J is TRBJ2-3 and V is TRBV20-1; D unclear. From germline, CDR1 is DFQATT and CDR2 SNEGSKA (reference sequence). This CDR3 is 10 amino acids long. Trimming shortened V by 4 bases and J by 6 bases, and 5 bases separated the two germline ends. The DNA of the CDR3 is TGCAGTGCTAAGGAGGATACGCAGTATTTT. This encodes CSAKEDTQYF.

The chain is built from TRBV5-1 and TRBJ2-3; tentatively, D is TRBD1 (6 bases). Germline V gene sequence: CDR1 SGHRS, CDR2 YFSETQ. With 0 bases removed from V and 1 base from J, the gap between germline ends came to 15 bases. This CDR3 has 17 residues. CDR3 region: CASSLGLVQGGTDTQYF. CDR3 DNA: TGCGCCAGCAGCTTGGGGCTGGTACAGGGCGGCACAGATACGCAGTATTTT.

Only one count was recorded for this clone. Other DNA sequences in the sample encode the same CDR3. The chain uses TRBV19 and TRBJ1-2; 11 bases align to TRBD1. Germline loops: CDR1 LNHDA, CDR2 SQIVND (reference sequence). Germline trimming cut 5 bases from V and 2 bases from J; bases unmatched to any gene: 1. CDR3 length: 14 amino acids. The DNA of the CDR3 is TGTGCCAGTAGTCGGGACAGGGGGAACTATGGCTACACCTTC. Its translation: CASSRDRGNYGYTF.

V gene TRBV4-1 combines with J gene TRBJ1-2, with 9 bases matching TRBD1. This CDR3 comprises 15 residues. Germline-derived CDR1 and CDR2 are MGHRA and YSYEKL. V trimming: 8 bases; J trimming: 7 bases; junction bases outside the gene matches: 14. The CDR3 sequence is CASSGTGSIIRGYTF. CDR3 coding DNA: TGCGCCAGCTCGGGGACAGGGTCTATAATACGTGGCTACACCTTC.